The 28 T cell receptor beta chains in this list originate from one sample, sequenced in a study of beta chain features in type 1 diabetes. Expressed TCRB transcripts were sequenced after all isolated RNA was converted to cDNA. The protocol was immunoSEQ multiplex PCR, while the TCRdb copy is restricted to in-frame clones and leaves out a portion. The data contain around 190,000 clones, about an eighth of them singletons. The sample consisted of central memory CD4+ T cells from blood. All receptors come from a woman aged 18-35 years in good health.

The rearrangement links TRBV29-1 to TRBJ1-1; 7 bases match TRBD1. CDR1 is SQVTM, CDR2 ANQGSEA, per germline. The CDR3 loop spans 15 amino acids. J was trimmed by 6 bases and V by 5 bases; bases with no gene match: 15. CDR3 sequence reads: CSVTPRGTAGAEAFF. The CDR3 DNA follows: TGCAGCGTTACCCCCCGAGGGACAGCGGGGGCTGAAGCTTTCTTT.

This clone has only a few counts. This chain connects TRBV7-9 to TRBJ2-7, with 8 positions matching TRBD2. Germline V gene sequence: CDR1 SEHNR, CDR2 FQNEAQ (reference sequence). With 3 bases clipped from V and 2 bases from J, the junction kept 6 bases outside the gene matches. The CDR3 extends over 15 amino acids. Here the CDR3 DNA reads TGTGCCAGCAGCTTCCCAGCGGGAGTGACCTACGAGCAGTACTTC. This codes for CASSFPAGVTYEQYF.

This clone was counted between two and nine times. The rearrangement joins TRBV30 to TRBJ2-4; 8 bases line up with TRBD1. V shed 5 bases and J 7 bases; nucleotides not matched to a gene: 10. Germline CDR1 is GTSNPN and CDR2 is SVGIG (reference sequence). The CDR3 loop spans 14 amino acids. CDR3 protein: CAWDGQGTRNIQYF. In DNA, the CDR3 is TGTGCCTGGGACGGACAGGGAACCAGGAACATTCAGTACTTC.

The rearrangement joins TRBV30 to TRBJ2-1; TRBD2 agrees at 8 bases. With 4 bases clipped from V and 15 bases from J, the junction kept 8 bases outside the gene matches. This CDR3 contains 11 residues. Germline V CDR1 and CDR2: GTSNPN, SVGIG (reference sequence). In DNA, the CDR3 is TGTGCCTGGAAAGACTTAGCGGGGCTGTTCTTC. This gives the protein CAWKDLAGLFF.

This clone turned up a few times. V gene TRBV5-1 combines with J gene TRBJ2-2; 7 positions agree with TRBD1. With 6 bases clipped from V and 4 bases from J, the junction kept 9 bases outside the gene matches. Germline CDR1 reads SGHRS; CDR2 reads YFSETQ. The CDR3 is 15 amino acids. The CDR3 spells CASNYQGGITGELFF. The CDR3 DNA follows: TGCGCCAGCAACTACCAAGGGGGCATCACCGGGGAGCTGTTTTTT. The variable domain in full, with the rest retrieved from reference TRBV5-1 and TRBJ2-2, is KAGVTQTPRYLIKTRGQQVTLSCSPISGHRSVSWYQQTPGQGLQFLFEYFSETQRNKGNFPGRFSGRQFSNSRSEMNVSTLELGDSALYLCASNYQGGITGELFFGEGSRLTVL.

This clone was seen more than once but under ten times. In DNA, the CDR3 is TGTGCCAGCAGCCGTAACAGGGGTGTTACTGAAGCTTTCTTT. Translation gives CASSRNRGVTEAFF. V is TRBV7-3 and J is TRBJ1-1; TRBD1 matches 7 bases. This CDR3 spans 14 amino acids. Germline values: CDR1 SGHTA, CDR2 FQGTGA. J was trimmed by 5 bases and V by 5 bases; bases with no gene match: 8.

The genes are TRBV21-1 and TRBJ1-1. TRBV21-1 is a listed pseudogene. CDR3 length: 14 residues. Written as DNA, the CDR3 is TGTGCCAGCAGCAAAGTGGGAGGGACCACTGAAGCTTTCTTT. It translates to CASSKVGGTTEAFF.

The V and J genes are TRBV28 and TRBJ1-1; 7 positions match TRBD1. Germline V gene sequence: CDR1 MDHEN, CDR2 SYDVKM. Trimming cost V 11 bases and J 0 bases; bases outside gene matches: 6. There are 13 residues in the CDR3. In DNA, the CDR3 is TGTGCCCTAAGGGACAGCATGAACACTGAAGCTTTCTTT. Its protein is CALRDSMNTEAFF.

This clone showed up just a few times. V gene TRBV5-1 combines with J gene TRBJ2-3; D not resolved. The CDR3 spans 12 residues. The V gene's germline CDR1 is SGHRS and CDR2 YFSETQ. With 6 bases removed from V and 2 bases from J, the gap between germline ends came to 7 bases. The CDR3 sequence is CASTQNTDTQYF. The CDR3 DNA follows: TGCGCCAGCACCCAGAACACAGATACGCAGTATTTT.

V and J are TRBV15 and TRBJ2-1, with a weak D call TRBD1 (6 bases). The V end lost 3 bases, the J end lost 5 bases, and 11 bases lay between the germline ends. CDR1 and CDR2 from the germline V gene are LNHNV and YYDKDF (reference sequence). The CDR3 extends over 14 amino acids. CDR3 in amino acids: CATSSIQGHNEQFF. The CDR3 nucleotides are TGTGCCACCAGCAGTATACAGGGACACAATGAGCAGTTCTTC.

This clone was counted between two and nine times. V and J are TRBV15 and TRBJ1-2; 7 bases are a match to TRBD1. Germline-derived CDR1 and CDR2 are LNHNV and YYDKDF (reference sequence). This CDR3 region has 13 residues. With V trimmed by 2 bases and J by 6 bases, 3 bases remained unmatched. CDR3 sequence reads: CATSRRTGDGYTF. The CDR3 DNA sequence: TGTGCCACCAGCAGACGGACAGGCGATGGCTACACCTTC.

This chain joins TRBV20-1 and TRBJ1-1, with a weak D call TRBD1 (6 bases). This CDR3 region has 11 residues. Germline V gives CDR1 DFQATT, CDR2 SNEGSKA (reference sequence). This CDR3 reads CSLQGRTEAFF. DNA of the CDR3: TGCAGCCTACAGGGAAGGACTGAAGCTTTCTTT.

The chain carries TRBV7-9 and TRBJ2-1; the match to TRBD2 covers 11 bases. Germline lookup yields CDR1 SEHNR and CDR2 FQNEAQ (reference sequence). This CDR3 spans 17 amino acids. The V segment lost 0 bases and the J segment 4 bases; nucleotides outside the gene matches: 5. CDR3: CASSLALGTSGYNEQFF. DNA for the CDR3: TGTGCCAGCAGCTTAGCGCTCGGGACTAGCGGTTACAATGAGCAGTTCTTC.

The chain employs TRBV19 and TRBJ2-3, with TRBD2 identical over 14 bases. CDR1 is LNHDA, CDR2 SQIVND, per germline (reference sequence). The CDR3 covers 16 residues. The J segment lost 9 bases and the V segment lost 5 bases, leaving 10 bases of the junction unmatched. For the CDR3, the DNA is TGTGCCAGTAGTCCGACTAGCGGGAGGGCCCGTGTCACGCAGTATTTT. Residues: CASSPTSGRARVTQYF.

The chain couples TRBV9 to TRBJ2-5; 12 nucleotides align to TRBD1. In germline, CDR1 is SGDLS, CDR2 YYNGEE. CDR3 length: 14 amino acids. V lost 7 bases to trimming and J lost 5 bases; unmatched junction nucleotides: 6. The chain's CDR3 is CASGGQGARETQYF. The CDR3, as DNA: TGTGCCAGCGGGGGACAGGGGGCGCGGGAGACCCAGTACTTC.

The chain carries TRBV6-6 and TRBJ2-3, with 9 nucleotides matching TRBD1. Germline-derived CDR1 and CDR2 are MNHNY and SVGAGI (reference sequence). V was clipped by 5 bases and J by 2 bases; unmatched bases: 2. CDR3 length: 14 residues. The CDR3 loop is CASSDRGDTDTQYF. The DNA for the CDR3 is TGTGCCAGCAGTGACAGGGGGGACACAGATACGCAGTATTTT.

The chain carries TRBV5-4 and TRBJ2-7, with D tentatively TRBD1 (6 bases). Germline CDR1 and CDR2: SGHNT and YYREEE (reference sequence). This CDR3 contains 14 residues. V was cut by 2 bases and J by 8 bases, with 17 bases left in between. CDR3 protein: CASSFWGLAHKQYF. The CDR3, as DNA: TGTGCCAGCAGCTTCTGGGGGCTAGCTCATAAGCAGTACTTC.

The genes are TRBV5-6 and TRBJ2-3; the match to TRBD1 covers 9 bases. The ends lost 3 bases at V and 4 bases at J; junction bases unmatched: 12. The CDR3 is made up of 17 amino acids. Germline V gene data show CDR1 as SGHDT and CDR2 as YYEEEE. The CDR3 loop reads CASSSYKRTGAADTQYF. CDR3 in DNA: TGTGCCAGCAGCTCCTACAAGCGGACAGGGGCGGCAGATACGCAGTATTTT.

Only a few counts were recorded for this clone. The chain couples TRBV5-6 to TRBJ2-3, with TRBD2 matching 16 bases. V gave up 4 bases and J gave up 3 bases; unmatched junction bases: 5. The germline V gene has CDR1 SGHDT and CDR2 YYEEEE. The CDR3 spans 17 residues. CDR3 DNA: TGTGCCAGCAGCCGGGGACTAGCGGGAGGGCCGACAGATACGCAGTATTTT. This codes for CASSRGLAGGPTDTQYF.

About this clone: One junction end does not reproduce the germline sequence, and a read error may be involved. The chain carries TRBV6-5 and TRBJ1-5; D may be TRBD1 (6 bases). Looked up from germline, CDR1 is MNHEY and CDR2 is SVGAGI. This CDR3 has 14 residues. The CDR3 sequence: CAISEDSRSGPQHF. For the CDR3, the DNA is TGTGCCATCAGTGAGGACAGTCGCTCGGGGCCCCAGCATTTT.

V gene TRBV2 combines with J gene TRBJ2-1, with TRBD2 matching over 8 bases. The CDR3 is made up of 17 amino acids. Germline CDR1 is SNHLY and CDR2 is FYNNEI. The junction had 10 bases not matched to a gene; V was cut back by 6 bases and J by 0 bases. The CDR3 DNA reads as TGTGCCAGCAGCCCGACCCAACTAGCGGACTCCTACAATGAGCAGTTCTTC. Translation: CASSPTQLADSYNEQFF.

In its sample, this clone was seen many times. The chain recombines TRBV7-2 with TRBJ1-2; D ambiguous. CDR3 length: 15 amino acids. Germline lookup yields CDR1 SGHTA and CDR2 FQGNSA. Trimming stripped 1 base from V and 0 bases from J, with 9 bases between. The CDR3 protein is CASSLGRRSNYGYTF. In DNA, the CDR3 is TGTGCCAGCAGCTTAGGACGGAGGTCTAACTATGGCTACACCTTC. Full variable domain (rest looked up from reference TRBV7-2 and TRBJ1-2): GAGVSQSPSNKVTEKGKDVELRCDPISGHTALYWYRQSLGQGLEFLIYFQGNSAPDKSGLPSDRFSAERTGGSVSTLTIQRTQQEDSAVYLCASSLGRRSNYGYTFGSGTRLTVV.

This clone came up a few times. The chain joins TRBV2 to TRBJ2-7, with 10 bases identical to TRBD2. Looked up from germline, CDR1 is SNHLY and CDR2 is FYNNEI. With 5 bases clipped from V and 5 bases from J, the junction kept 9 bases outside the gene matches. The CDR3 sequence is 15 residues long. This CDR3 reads CASSFASGSYNEQYF. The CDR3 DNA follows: TGTGCCAGCAGTTTCGCTAGCGGGAGTTACAACGAGCAGTACTTC.

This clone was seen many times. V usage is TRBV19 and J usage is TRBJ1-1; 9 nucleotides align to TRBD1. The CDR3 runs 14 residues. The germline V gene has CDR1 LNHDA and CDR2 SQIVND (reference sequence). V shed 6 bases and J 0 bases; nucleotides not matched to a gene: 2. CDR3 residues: CASSRDRVNTEAFF. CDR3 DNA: TGTGCCAGTAGCCGGGACAGGGTGAACACTGAAGCTTTCTTT.

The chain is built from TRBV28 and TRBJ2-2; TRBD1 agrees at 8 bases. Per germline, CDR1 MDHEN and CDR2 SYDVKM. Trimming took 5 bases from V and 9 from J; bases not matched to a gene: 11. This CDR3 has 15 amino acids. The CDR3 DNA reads TGTGCCAGCAGTCCTGGACAGGGAAGTCGGCGGGAGCTGTTTTTT. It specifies CASSPGQGSRRELFF.

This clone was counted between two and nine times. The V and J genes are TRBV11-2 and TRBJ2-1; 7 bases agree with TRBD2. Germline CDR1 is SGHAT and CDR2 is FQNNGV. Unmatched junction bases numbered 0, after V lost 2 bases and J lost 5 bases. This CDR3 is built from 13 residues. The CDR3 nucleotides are TGTGCCAGCAGCTTAACTAGCGACAATGAGCAGTTCTTC. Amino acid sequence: CASSLTSDNEQFF.

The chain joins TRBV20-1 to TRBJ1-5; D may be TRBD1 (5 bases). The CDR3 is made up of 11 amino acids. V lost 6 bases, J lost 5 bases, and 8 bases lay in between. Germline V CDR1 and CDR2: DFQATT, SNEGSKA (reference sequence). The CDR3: CSAKQDQPQHF. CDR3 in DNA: TGCAGTGCAAAACAGGATCAGCCCCAGCATTTT.

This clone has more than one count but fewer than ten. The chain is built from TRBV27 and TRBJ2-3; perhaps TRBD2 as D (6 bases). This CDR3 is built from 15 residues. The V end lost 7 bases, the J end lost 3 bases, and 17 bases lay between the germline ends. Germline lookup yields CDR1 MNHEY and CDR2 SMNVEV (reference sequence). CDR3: CASKPGGLATDTQYF. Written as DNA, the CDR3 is TGTGCCAGCAAACCGGGCGGGCTAGCGACAGATACGCAGTATTTT.